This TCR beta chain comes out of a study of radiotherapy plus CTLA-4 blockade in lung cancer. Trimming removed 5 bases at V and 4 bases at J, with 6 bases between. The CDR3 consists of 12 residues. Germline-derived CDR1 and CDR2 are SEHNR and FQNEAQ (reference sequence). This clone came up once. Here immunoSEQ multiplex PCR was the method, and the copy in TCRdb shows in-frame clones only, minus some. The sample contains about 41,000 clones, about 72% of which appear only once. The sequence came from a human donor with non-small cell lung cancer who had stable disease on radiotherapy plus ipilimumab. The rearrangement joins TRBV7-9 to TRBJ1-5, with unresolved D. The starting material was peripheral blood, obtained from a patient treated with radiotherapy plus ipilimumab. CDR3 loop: CASSLVNQPQHF. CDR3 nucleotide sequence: TGTGCCAGCAGCCTTGTAAATCAGCCCCAGCATTTT.